The sequence of this T cell receptor beta chain was determined in a study of blood T cell repertoires in COVID-19. Overall study: COVID-19 samples from acute and convalescent phases originated in the United States, Italy and Spain. T cells, B-cell-depleted T cells, or PBMCs supplied cDNA or gDNA.

CDR1 is SNHLY and CDR2 is FYNNEI in the germline V gene. The trim removed 3 bases at V and 6 bases at J, leaving 7 bases unmatched. The CDR3 covers 16 residues. This clone was recorded only once. Original methodology: Reference gene primer amplification yielded estimated nucleated cell counts. The method was immunoSEQ multiplex PCR; TCRdb's version includes in-frame clones alone and lacks a portion of them. V and J calls plus clone size are reproduced from that table; the DNA served to infer D and trimming. The sample shows more than 250,000 clones, 86% of them seen only once. The specimen sequenced was peripheral blood. The chain recombines TRBV2 with TRBJ2-1; the match to TRBD2 covers 11 bases. The sequence came from a woman in her forties or fifties with acute or convalescent COVID-19. DNA for the CDR3: TGTGCCAGCAGTGACGTGACTAGCGGGACATTCAATGAGCAGTTCTTC. It specifies CASSDVTSGTFNEQFF.